This record looks at one TCR beta chain sequence and its context. Its antigen remains unknown. Sequencing ends 3 residues short of the CDR3 end; the germline J gene provides the rest. The V and J ends lost 0 bases and 6 bases, in that order; junction bases with no gene match: 10. The germline CDR1 and CDR2 sequences are GTSNPN and SVGIG (reference sequence). This CDR3 has 15 amino acids. The entry originates in a study of Tregs in tolerant kidney transplant recipients. In the study overall: Mixed chimerism was transient after nonmyeloablative marrow transplants from related graft donors. Study observations and caveats: The most relevant donor-specific Treg TCRbeta repertoire apparently came from expansion with activated donor B cells. Some patients' samples used different primers over time, so nucleotide sequences weren't comparable.

Unstimulated regulatory T cells (CD4+CD25+CD127-), CD4+CD25- non-regulatory cells, CD4 and CD8 cells were FACS-sorted from thawed PBMCs. The protocol was immunoSEQ multiplex PCR, while the TCRdb copy is restricted to in-frame clones and leaves out a portion. The ten most abundant clones cover roughly 0.8% of a sample with 45,000 to 55,000 clones. The source of this sequence is a human donor who received a combined kidney and bone marrow transplant. Here the sequenced sample was CD4+ T cells from blood, taken before the transplant. The chain recombines TRBV30 with TRBJ2-7, with 8 positions matching TRBD1. The CDR3 sequence: CAWSVRSGRGREQYF. The covered CDR3 bases are TGTGCCTGGAGTGTACGTTCGGGCAGGGGGCGCGAG. Variable domain in full (rest from reference TRBV30 and TRBJ2-7): SQTIHQWPATLVQPVGSPLSLECTVEGTSNPNLYWYRQAAGRGLQLLFYSVGIGQISSEVPQNLSASRPQDRQFILSSKKLLLSDSGFYLCAWSVRSGRGREQYFGPGTRLTVT.